The clone carrying this T cell receptor beta chain was seen a handful of times. At one end, the junction sequence differs from germline, possibly due to a read error. This CDR3 contains 12 residues. Germline CDR1 is SEHNR and CDR2 is FQNEAQ (reference sequence). These data are taken from a study of cytomegalovirus exposure and HLA in healthy donors. 60 Vbeta and 13 Jbeta primers were used in PCR. The data were produced by immunoSEQ multiplex PCR, yet TCRdb's version contains in-frame clones alone and is incomplete. The profile shows about 140,000 clones, 60% to 80% of them singletons. The sample was PBMCs. The J gene is TRBJ1-2, the V gene TRBV7-9; D is unclear. The source of this sequence is a woman between 50 and 59 years old in good health and CMV-seronegative. The CDR3 region has the DNA TGTTCCAGCAGCGTAGTCATCTATGGCTACACCTTC. Translating it yields CSSSVVIYGYTF.